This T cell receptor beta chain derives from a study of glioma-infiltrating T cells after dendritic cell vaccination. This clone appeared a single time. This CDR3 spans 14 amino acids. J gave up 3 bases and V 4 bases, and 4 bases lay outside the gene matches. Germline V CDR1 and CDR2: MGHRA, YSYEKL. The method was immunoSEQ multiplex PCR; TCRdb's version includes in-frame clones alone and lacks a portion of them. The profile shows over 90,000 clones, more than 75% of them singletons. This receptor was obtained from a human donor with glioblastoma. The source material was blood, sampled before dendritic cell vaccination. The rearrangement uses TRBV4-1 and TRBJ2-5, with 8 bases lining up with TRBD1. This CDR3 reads CASSRTQGEETQYF. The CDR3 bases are TGCGCCAGCAGCCGGACACAGGGGGAAGAGACCCAGTACTTC.